This TCR beta chain was captured in a study of OX40 agonist ivuxolimab in advanced cancers. Study as a whole: People in dose escalation had one of these cancers: hepatocellular carcinoma, melanoma, renal cell or head and neck cancer.

Study-wide findings and caveats: Expanded peripheral T cell antigen specificity was not determined.

This clone has more than one count but fewer than ten. Its cognate antigen is unknown. The table came from immunoSEQ multiplex PCR; TCRdb's copy has only in-frame clones and leaves some out. The sample lists tens of thousands of clones, more than 85% occurring once. The receptor comes from an adult with an advanced solid tumor such as melanoma, head and neck, liver or kidney cancer. The starting material was CD4+ or CD8+ T cells sorted from blood, obtained in a trial of the OX40 agonist ivuxolimab.

This CDR3 reads CASSDKWDGYTF. The CDR3 DNA is TGTGCCAGCAGCGACAAGTGGGATGGCTACACCTTC. The genes are TRBV5-4 and TRBJ1-2, with D unclear. CDR3 length: 12 amino acids. Germline V gene sequence: CDR1 SGHNT, CDR2 YYREEE (reference sequence). Trimming took 4 bases from V and 6 from J, leaving 10 bases between them.